The 18 T cell receptor beta chains below were found in one sample sequenced in a study of blood T cells in healthy people across ages. Together with a sample-barcoded 5' primer, a J-beta primer mix was included in a second PCR lasting roughly 6 to 12 cycles. Each CDR3 protein gets one entry after TCRdb re-called the 5' RACE reads with MiXCR. The table records roughly 860,000 distinct CDR3 sequences, around 62% of them present only once. Sequenced material: blood. The receptors originated from a man aged 25-45 years in good health.

This clonotype was recorded at least ten times. V usage is TRBV7-9 and J usage is TRBJ2-7, with a possible D match to TRBD2 (5 bases). CDR3 length equals 14 residues. CDR1 SEHNR and CDR2 FQNEAQ come from the germline V gene (reference sequence). V was trimmed by 3 bases and J by 2 bases, leaving 11 bases between them. The CDR3 DNA reads as TGTGCCAGCAGCTTCCCCGGGGAGACCTACGAGCAGTACTTC. Protein sequence: CASSFPGETYEQYF.

The V call is TRBV7-3, the J call TRBJ2-5, with D tentatively TRBD1 (5 bases). CDR3 length: 15 amino acids. V was trimmed by 1 base and J by 3 bases, leaving 12 bases between them. Per germline, CDR1 SGHTA and CDR2 FQGTGA. Here the CDR3 reads CASSLRKSREETQYF. Here the CDR3 DNA reads TGTGCCAGCAGCTTAAGAAAGTCCAGGGAAGAGACCCAGTACTTC.

The chain couples TRBV5-1 to TRBJ1-1; D is undetermined. Germline V gives CDR1 SGHRS, CDR2 YFSETQ. The CDR3 consists of 14 residues. V dropped 2 bases and J dropped 3 bases, with 11 bases sitting between them. The CDR3 reads CASSFDPRDTEAFF. In nucleotides, the CDR3 is TGCGCCAGCAGCTTCGACCCCCGGGACACTGAAGCTTTCTTT.

The chain couples TRBV5-5 to TRBJ2-7, with D tentatively TRBD2 (5 bases). Germline CDR1 and CDR2: SGHKS and YYEKEE (reference sequence). Between the trimmed V and J ends, which lost 1 base and 3 bases, there was a span of 5 bases. This CDR3 contains 12 residues. CDR3 loop: CASSLRDYEQYF. The CDR3 nucleotides are TGTGCCAGCAGCTTGCGGGACTACGAGCAGTACTTC.

The chain is built from TRBV7-9 and TRBJ2-5; D unresolved. V was cut by 5 bases and J by 11 bases, with 9 bases left in between. The CDR3 sequence is 10 residues long. CDR1 SEHNR and CDR2 FQNEAQ come from the germline V gene (reference sequence). The CDR3 DNA follows: TGTGCCAGCAGCGTAGAGGAGCAGTACTTC. Amino acid sequence: CASSVEEQYF.

This clonotype was recorded a few times. This chain connects TRBV2 to TRBJ1-2; 8 nucleotides align to TRBD1. The CDR3 has 13 residues. CDR1 is SNHLY and CDR2 is FYNNEI in the germline V gene. V was clipped by 9 bases and J by 6 bases; unmatched bases: 9. The CDR3 protein is CASRDRISDGYTF. In DNA, the CDR3 is TGTGCCAGTAGGGACAGGATATCGGATGGCTACACCTTC.

J is TRBJ1-6 and V is TRBV4-2; D remains unclear. CDR3 length: 15 residues. The germline V gene encodes CDR1 LGHNA and CDR2 YNFKEQ. V was trimmed by 0 bases and J by 7 bases, leaving 10 bases between them. The CDR3 loop reads CASSQEITKNSPLHF. The CDR3 bases are TGTGCCAGCAGCCAAGAAATCACAAAAAATTCACCCCTCCACTTT.

This chain connects TRBV7-9 to TRBJ2-1; D is uncertain. V was clipped by 0 bases and J by 14 bases, with 11 bases between them. The length of the CDR3 is 12 residues. The germline V gene encodes CDR1 SEHNR and CDR2 FQNEAQ (reference sequence). CDR3 nucleotide sequence: TGTGCCAGCAGCTTAGCCCCGCTCGATGAGTTCTTC. It yields the protein CASSLAPLDEFF.

The V gene is TRBV9, the J gene TRBJ2-5; D is unclear. The CDR3 runs to 13 residues. Trimming cost V 0 bases and J 8 bases, with 11 bases left between them. Germline CDR1 is SGDLS and CDR2 is YYNGEE. CDR3 sequence reads: CASSVAGRGTQYF. The CDR3 DNA follows: TGTGCCAGCAGCGTAGCTGGAAGAGGTACCCAGTACTTC. The whole variable domain, remainder taken from reference TRBV9 and TRBJ2-5, is DSGVTQTPKHLITATGQRVTLRCSPRSGDLSVYWYQQSLDQGLQFLIQYYNGEERAKGNILERFSAQQFPDLHSELNLSSLELGDSALYFCASSVAGRGTQYFGPGTRLLVL.

This clonotype is a singleton in its sample. The CDR3 bases are TGTGCCAGCAGCGTCTCGGTCGGGGAAGAGACCCAGTACTTC. The encoded protein is CASSVSVGEETQYF. V is TRBV9 and J is TRBJ2-7, with D maybe TRBD2 (5 bases). The J call is doubtful: the DNA matches TRBJ2-5 better. The CDR3 runs 14 residues. The germline gives CDR1 SGDLS, CDR2 YYNGEE.

A few counts support this clonotype. The V call is TRBV5-5, the J call TRBJ1-2, with 9 bases fitting TRBD1. CDR1 and CDR2 (germline): SGHKS, YYEKEE (reference sequence). CDR3 size: 15 residues. Losses at the gene ends were 4 bases for V and 9 bases for J; bases not matched to a gene: 13. The CDR3 nucleotides read TGTGCCAGCAGCGACGCTACCGGGACAGGGCGGAGCTACACCTTC. This sequence encodes CASSDATGTGRSYTF.

The rearrangement joins TRBV9 to TRBJ2-7, with D possibly being TRBD2 (6 bases). The J call may be incorrect, as the DNA end agrees better with TRBJ2-5. CDR1 is SGDLS, CDR2 YYNGEE, per germline. This CDR3 has 16 residues. The CDR3 sequence: CASSVSSGLKQETQYF. The CDR3 region has the DNA TGTGCCAGCAGCGTCTCCAGCGGACTAAAGCAAGAGACCCAGTACTTC.

The chain joins TRBV7-3 to TRBJ1-6; 10 nucleotides match TRBD1. The CDR3 length is 15 residues. CDR1 and CDR2 from the germline V gene are SGHTA and FQGTGA. J gave up 7 bases and V 5 bases, and 5 bases lay outside the gene matches. The CDR3 nucleotides read TGTGCCAGCAGCCGGACAGGGGGAGACAATTCACCCCTCCACTTT. Its translation: CASSRTGGDNSPLHF.

The V and J genes are TRBV29-1 and TRBJ2-7; no firm D call. V dropped 6 bases and J dropped 2 bases, with 8 bases sitting between them. The CDR3 is 11 residues long. Germline loops: CDR1 SQVTM, CDR2 ANQGSEA. The CDR3 sequence is CSVLVTYEQYF. CDR3 bases: TGCAGCGTCCTAGTAACCTACGAGCAGTACTTC.

This rearrangement joins TRBV25-1 to TRBJ2-1; D is unclear. The CDR3 consists of 14 residues. V was clipped by 4 bases and J by 4 bases, with 11 bases between them. Germline V gives CDR1 MGHDK, CDR2 SYGVNS. DNA of the CDR3: TGTGCCAGCAGTGGTGGGGTAGTTTACAATGAGCAGTTCTTC. It codes for CASSGGVVYNEQFF.

The gene calls are TRBV12-3 or TRBV12-4 and TRBJ1-5, with D possibly matching TRBD1 (5 bases). The CDR3 covers 16 residues. Trimming pared 4 bases from V and 0 bases from J, leaving 13 bases between. Here the CDR3 DNA reads TGTGCCAGCAGTTCCGACAGACCCGATAGCAATCAGCCCCAGCATTTT. Residues: CASSSDRPDSNQPQHF.

This clonotype has a single count. The chain carries TRBV24-1 and TRBJ2-3, with 8 bases identical to TRBD1. V lost 10 bases, J lost 2 bases, and 10 bases stayed unmatched. The CDR3 sequence is 15 residues long. Germline lookup yields CDR1 KGHDR and CDR2 SFDVKD. CDR3 bases: TGTGCCACAGGGGTCCTGACAGGGGCCACAGATACGCAGTATTTT. This sequence encodes CATGVLTGATDTQYF.

V gene TRBV7-9 combines with J gene TRBJ2-1; unclear D gene. CDR1 and CDR2 from the germline V gene are SEHNR and FQNEAQ (reference sequence). Trimming took off 2 bases at V and 13 bases at J, with 9 bases between the two ends. The CDR3 has 11 residues. Here the CDR3 DNA reads TGTGCCAGCAGCTTAAAGGCTGACCAGTTCTTC. Translation: CASSLKADQFF.